This section outlines one TCR beta chain sequence together with its context. This CDR3 has 15 residues. Germline loops: CDR1 MNHNS, CDR2 SASEGT. TCRdb reprocessed the 5' RACE reads, keeping one entry per CDR3 protein, no DNA. Its listing shows 120,000 to 150,000 distinct CDR3 sequences. These data belong to a study of monozygotic twins with inflammatory bowel disease. The receptor's source is a human donor with ulcerative colitis or Crohn's disease, or a healthy co-twin of an affected twin (not recorded which). This chain links TRBV6-1 with TRBJ2-6; lacking DNA, the TRBD1 call made by TCRdb goes unchecked. The sample comprised blood. The CDR3 is CASSGDRAGANVLTF.